Reported below is one TCR beta chain. Primers included in the PCR were 60 Vbeta and 13 Jbeta primers. Profiling relied on immunoSEQ multiplex PCR, and the TCRdb table lists in-frame clones only, not all of them. The sample records 140,000 to 150,000 clones, approximately 76% being singletons. The data were taken from a study of cytomegalovirus exposure and HLA in healthy donors. Germline V gene sequence: CDR1 SEHNR, CDR2 FQNEAQ (reference sequence). This CDR3 region has 12 residues. Trimming cost V 4 bases and J 3 bases, with 7 bases left between them. Sequencing was done on a sample of PBMCs. The receptor comes from a man aged 35-49 years in good health and CMV-seronegative. The V and J genes are TRBV7-9 and TRBJ2-7; D remains unclear. The CDR3 loop reads CASSSTFYEQYF. In nucleotides, the CDR3 is TGTGCCAGCAGCTCTACCTTCTACGAGCAGTACTTC.